The T cell receptor beta chain described here comes from a study of T cell responses to AZD1222 COVID-19 vaccine. Study-wide results and limits: Of the AZD1222 recipients, only 5 to 7 were seropositive at baseline. Nearly half of spike-specific TCRs reportedly target unmutated variant regions. Vaccine-related CD4 TCRs covered spike, predominating at 160-218 and 743-854. Once two AZD1222 doses were given, Spike-specific TCR breadth and depth went up.

Clones were sequenced by immunoSEQ multiplex PCR, and TCRdb holds only the in-frame ones, with some missing. The sample shows approximately 150,000 clones, approximately 89% of them seen only once. The ends were cut back, 2 bases at V and 1 base at J, with 17 bases in the middle. The CDR3 has 17 residues. CDR1 and CDR2 from the germline V gene are LNHDA and SQIVND (reference sequence). A word on this clone: The antigen remains unidentified.

The sequence derives from an adult who received the AZD1222 COVID-19 vaccine. The chain has TRBV19 and TRBJ1-1, with a tentative D call TRBD1 (5 bases). The source was peripheral blood, collected 28 days after the second AZD1222 dose. This chain's CDR3 is CASSITPGTYSNTEAFF. In DNA, the CDR3 is TGTGCCAGTAGTATAACGCCCGGGACGTATTCGAACACTGAAGCTTTCTTT.